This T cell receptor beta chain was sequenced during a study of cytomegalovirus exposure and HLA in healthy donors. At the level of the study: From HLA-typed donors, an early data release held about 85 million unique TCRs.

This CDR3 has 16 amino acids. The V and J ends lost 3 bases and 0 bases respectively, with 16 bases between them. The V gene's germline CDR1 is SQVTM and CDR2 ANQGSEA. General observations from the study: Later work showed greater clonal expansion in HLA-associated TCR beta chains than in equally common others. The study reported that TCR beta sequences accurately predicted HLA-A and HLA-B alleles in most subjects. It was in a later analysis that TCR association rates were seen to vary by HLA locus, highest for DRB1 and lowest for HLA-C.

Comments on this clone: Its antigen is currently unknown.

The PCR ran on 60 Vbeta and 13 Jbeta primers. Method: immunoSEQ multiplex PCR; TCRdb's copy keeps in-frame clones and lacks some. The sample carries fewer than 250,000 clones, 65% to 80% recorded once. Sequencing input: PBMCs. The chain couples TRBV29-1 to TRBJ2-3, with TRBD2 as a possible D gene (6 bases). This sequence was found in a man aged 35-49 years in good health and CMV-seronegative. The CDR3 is CSVETPGLTSTDTQYF. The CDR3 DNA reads TGCAGCGTTGAGACCCCGGGACTGACTAGCACAGATACGCAGTATTTT.